A single sample is the source of the 3 T cell receptor beta chains below, sequenced in a study of blood T cell repertoires in COVID-19. Sequencing was performed with immunoSEQ multiplex PCR; in TCRdb, only in-frame clones are kept and a portion is missing. Found here are under 15,000 clones, roughly 84% of them singletons; the top ten hold 30% to 40%. Sequencing input: peripheral blood. Receptors originate from a man aged 50 or older with active COVID-19.

The gene calls are TRBV14 and TRBJ1-6; D is undetermined. The CDR3 extends over 14 amino acids. The V end was cut by 3 bases, the J end by 5 bases, with 8 bases between. The germline V gene has CDR1 SGHDN and CDR2 FVKESK. CDR3 nucleotide sequence: TGTGCCAGCAGCCACAGCGGACATAATTCACCCCTCCACTTT. The encoded protein is CASSHSGHNSPLHF.

The V and J genes are TRBV7-9 and TRBJ2-5; D not certain. This CDR3 has 14 amino acids. V lost 4 bases and J lost 0, with 9 bases in between. Per germline, CDR1 SEHNR and CDR2 FQNEAQ (reference sequence). The CDR3 spells CASSSFAYQETQYF. DNA of the CDR3: TGTGCCAGCAGCTCCTTCGCGTACCAAGAGACCCAGTACTTC.

For the CDR3, the DNA is TGTGCCAGCACCAACCAGGGCGGGGCCACCGGGGAGCTGTTTTTT. This sequence encodes CASTNQGGATGELFF. The chain employs TRBV19 and TRBJ2-2; D might be TRBD2 (6 bases). Trimming took off 9 bases at V and 4 bases at J, with 18 bases between the two ends. From germline, CDR1 is LNHDA and CDR2 SQIVND (reference sequence). The CDR3 runs to 15 residues.